This TCR beta chain was documented in a study of T cell responses to AZD1222 COVID-19 vaccine. The study, taken as a whole, reports: Most donors were white British, females outnumbered males, and clonal diversity was possibly underestimated. Dominant CD4 TCR responses targeted spike regions 160-218 and 743-854.

A word on this clone: Its specificity is not known.

The analysis combined second doses at about 4 or about 12 weeks. V shed 1 base and J shed 3 bases, with 10 bases lying between them. Germline CDR1 and CDR2: LNHDA and SQIVND (reference sequence). This CDR3 is built from 15 residues. Data came from immunoSEQ multiplex PCR; TCRdb stores just in-frame clones and leaves some out. The table shows around 130,000 clones, with approximately 91% occurring only once. The material was peripheral blood, obtained 28 days after the second AZD1222 dose. The TCR was taken from an adult who received the AZD1222 COVID-19 vaccine. The rearrangement links TRBV19 to TRBJ1-5; D possibly corresponds to TRBD1 (5 bases). Written as DNA, the CDR3 is TGTGCCAGTAGTATAGGGGGGGGTACCAATCAGCCCCAGCATTTT. Translated: CASSIGGGTNQPQHF. Full variable domain (outside the CDR3, taken from reference TRBV19 and TRBJ1-5): DGGITQSPKYLFRKEGQNVTLSCEQNLNHDAMYWYRQDPGQGLRLIYYSQIVNDFQKGDIAEGYSVSREKKESFPLTVTSAQKNPTAFYLCASSIGGGTNQPQHFGDGTRLSIL.